This is a list of T cell receptor beta chains from one sample in a study of beta chain features in type 1 diabetes. Repertoires were generated with immunoSEQ multiplex PCR, while TCRdb's copy carries only in-frame clones and drops some. In the table there are hundreds of thousands of clones, roughly a sixth of which are singletons. Sequenced sample: naive CD4+ T cells from blood. The receptors were gathered from a man aged 18 to 29 in good health. CDR3s include the opening cysteine and the closing phenylalanine or tryptophan.

j_call v_call cdr3_aa
TRBJ2-5 TRBV5-1 CASSLAYQETQYF
TRBJ1-1 TRBV2 CASRVTGSTEAFF
. TRBV25-1 CASSLPTPTYEQYF
TRBJ2-7 TRBV29-1 CSAAGRGANEQYF
TRBJ1-3 TRBV4-1 CASSHERGKAGNTIYF
TRBJ1-5 TRBV7-9 CASSPGQGGQPQHF
TRBJ1-4 TRBV5-6 CASSWNVGKLFF
TRBJ1-2 TRBV6-5 CASRETGNYGYTF
TRBJ2-3 TRBV7-8 CASSFGRTGKADTQYF
TRBJ2-7 TRBV7-9 CASSLQGASYEQYF
TRBJ2-2 TRBV7-3 CASSSPLALNGELFF
TRBJ2-3 TRBV6-6 CASSFTPGTSSGTQYF
TRBJ1-2 TRBV18 CASSRGRAGYGYTF
TRBJ1-1 TRBV4-3 CASSKTGTKRVITEAFF
TRBJ2-2 TRBV7-2 CASSTRQGVTGELFF
TRBJ2-3 TRBV7-9 CASSIWDQTDTQYF
TRBJ2-7 TRBV4-3 CASSQEPGHSYEQYF
TRBJ2-7 TRBV2 CASSIPRNTGQTYEQYF
TRBJ1-6 TRBV5-1 CASGTGDLSYNSPLHF
TRBJ2-7 TRBV27 CASSLSRATEQYF
TRBJ2-5 TRBV9 CASSVGQTGAGETQYF
TRBJ2-1 TRBV5-1 CASSLVSLAHLDEQFF
TRBJ2-5 TRBV4-3 CASSARGRETQYF
TRBJ2-7 TRBV11-3 CASSFTYGTGDSYEQYF
TRBJ2-7 TRBV15 CATSRERGPSYEQYF
TRBJ2-1 TRBV5-1 CASSLESSYNEQFF
TRBJ2-2 TRBV29-1 CSVAQANTGELFF
TRBJ1-1 TRBV4-2 CASSQDFLRQPTSEAFF
TRBJ1-2 TRBV6-5 CASSRTGLGGYTF
TRBJ2-7 TRBV27 CASSLEGRAYEQYF
TRBJ2-5 TRBV27 CASRARQGRAQETQYF
TRBJ2-5 TRBV4-1 CASKPVGRGQQETQYF
TRBJ2-2 TRBV5-6 CASTRPGGTGELFF
TRBJ2-7 TRBV9 CASSVNRMGNEQYF
TRBJ2-3 TRBV27 CASRRRGSTDTQYF
TRBJ2-1 TRBV7-3 CASSIDNEQFF
TRBJ1-2 TRBV15 CATSRSTGNYGYTF
TRBJ2-1 TRBV28 CASSLFSRGGQFF
TRBJ2-3 TRBV28 CASTPRGGADTQYF
TRBJ2-2 TRBV11-2 CASSLAQGLTGELFF
TRBJ2-7 TRBV11-2 CASRSRAGASYEQYF
TRBJ2-1 TRBV9 CASSTRDRVDNEQFF
TRBJ1-1 TRBV27 CASSLSDRVVPNTEAFF
TRBJ2-5 TRBV10-3 CAINAGGLETQYF